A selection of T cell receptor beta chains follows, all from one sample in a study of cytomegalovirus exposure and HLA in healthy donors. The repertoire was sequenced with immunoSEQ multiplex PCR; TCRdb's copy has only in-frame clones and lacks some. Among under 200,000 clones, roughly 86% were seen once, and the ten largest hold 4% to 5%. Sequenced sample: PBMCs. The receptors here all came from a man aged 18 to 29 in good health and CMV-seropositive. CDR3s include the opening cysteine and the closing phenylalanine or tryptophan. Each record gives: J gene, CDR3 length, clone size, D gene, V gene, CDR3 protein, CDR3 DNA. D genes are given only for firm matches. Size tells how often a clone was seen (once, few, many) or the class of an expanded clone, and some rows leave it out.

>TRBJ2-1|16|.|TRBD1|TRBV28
CASSPPGTEKYNEQFF
TGTGCCAGCAGCCCCCCTGGGACAGAAAAATACAATGAGCAGTTCTTC
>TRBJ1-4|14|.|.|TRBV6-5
CASSATATNEKLFF
TGTGCCAGCAGCGCGACAGCAACTAATGAAAAACTGTTTTTT
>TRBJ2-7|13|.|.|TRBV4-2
CASSTGSSYEQYF
TGTGCCAGCAGCACAGGGAGCTCCTACGAGCAGTACTTC
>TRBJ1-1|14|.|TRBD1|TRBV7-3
CASSLGQEGTEAFF
TGTGCCAGCAGCTTAGGACAGGAGGGCACTGAAGCTTTCTTT
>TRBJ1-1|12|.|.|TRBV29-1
CSVVNWNTEAFF
TGCAGCGTTGTTAATTGGAACACTGAAGCTTTCTTT
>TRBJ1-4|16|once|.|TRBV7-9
CASSLWLLGVNEKLFF
TGTGCCAGCAGCTTGTGGCTTCTCGGGGTTAATGAAAAACTGTTTTTT
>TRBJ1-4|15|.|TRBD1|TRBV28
CASSFPTGGNEKLFF
TGTGCCAGCAGTTTTCCGACAGGGGGTAATGAAAAACTGTTTTTT
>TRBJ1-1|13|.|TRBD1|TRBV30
CALQGQLNTEAFF
TGTGCCTTGCAGGGACAGTTGAACACTGAAGCTTTCTTT
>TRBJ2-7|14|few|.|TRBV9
CASSVGAGISEQYF
TGTGCCAGCAGCGTAGGGGCAGGGATTAGCGAGCAGTACTTC
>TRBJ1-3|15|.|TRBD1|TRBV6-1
CASSDRQGLGNTIYF
TGTGCCAGCAGTGACAGACAGGGGCTCGGAAACACCATATATTTT
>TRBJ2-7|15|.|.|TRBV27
CASSFSGQPSYEQYF
TGTGCCAGCAGTTTTTCCGGACAGCCATCCTACGAGCAGTACTTC
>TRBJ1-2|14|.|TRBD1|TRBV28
CASSLGQGANGYTF
TGTGCCAGCAGTTTAGGACAGGGGGCAAATGGCTACACCTTC
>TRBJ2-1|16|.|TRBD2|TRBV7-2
CASSLFQGLGNNEQFF
TGTGCCAGCAGCCTATTCCAAGGACTAGGGAACAATGAGCAGTTCTTC
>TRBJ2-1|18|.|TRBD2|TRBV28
CASSPTGLAGGPSNEQFF
TGTGCCAGCAGCCCTACAGGGCTAGCGGGAGGGCCCTCAAATGAGCAGTTCTTC
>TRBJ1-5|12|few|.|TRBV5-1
CASSLDGQPQHF
TGCGCCAGCAGCTTGGATGGCCAGCCCCAGCATTTT
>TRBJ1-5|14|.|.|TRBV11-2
CASSPLPGNQPQHF
TGTGCCAGCAGCCCCCTCCCAGGGAATCAGCCCCAGCATTTT
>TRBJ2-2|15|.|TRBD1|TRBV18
CASSPDRGRAGELFF
TGTGCCAGCTCACCCGACAGGGGGAGAGCCGGGGAGCTGTTTTTT
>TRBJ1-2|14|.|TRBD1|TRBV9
CASSGGDRFGGYTF
TGTGCCAGCAGCGGAGGGGACAGGTTCGGAGGCTACACCTTC
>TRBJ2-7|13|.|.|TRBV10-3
CAISERTSYEQYF
TGTGCCATCAGTGAGCGCACATCCTACGAGCAGTACTTC
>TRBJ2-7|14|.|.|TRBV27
CASSLNPLFNEQYF
TGCGCCAGCAGTTTAAATCCGCTATTCAACGAGCAGTACTTC
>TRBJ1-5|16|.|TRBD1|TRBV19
CATAGTGGKGNQPQHF
TGTGCCACAGCCGGGACAGGGGGCAAGGGCAATCAGCCCCAGCATTTT
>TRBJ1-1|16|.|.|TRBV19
CASSMHYRAVNTEAFF
TGTGCCAGTAGTATGCACTACAGGGCGGTGAACACTGAAGCTTTCTTT
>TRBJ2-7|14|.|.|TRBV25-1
CASSEKGLFYEQYF
TGTGCCAGCAGTGAGAAGGGACTCTTCTACGAGCAGTACTTC
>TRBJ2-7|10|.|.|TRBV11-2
CASAGNEQYF
TGTGCTTCAGCGGGTAACGAGCAGTACTTC
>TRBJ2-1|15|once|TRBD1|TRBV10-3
CAISESGQGRDEQFF
TGTGCCATCAGTGAGTCGGGACAGGGAAGAGATGAGCAGTTCTTC
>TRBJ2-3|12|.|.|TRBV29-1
CSVGTITDTQYF
TGCAGCGTTGGAACTATCACAGATACGCAGTATTTT
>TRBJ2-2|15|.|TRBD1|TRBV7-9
CASSLAGGSTGELFF
TGTGCCAGCAGCTTAGCAGGGGGCAGTACCGGGGAGCTGTTTTTT
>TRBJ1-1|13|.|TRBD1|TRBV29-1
CSARDRGVTEAFF
TGCAGCGCCCGGGACAGGGGGGTCACTGAAGCTTTCTTT
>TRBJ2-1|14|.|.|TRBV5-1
CASSLRQTYNEQFF
TGCGCCAGCAGCTTGAGGCAGACTTACAATGAGCAGTTCTTC
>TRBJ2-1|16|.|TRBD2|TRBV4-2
CASSQGGRAPYNEQFF
TGTGCCAGCAGCCAAGGCGGGAGGGCCCCGTACAATGAGCAGTTCTTC
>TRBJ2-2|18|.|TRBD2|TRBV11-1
CASSLGLAGGPRGGELFF
TGTGCCAGCAGCCTGGGACTAGCGGGAGGGCCCAGAGGCGGGGAGCTGTTTTTT
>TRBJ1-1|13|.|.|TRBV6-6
CASSYRGYTEAFF
TGTGCCAGCAGTTACAGGGGCTACACTGAAGCTTTCTTT
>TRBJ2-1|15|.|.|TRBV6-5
CASSQGTVGYNEQFF
TGTGCCAGCAGTCAAGGGACTGTGGGATACAATGAGCAGTTCTTC
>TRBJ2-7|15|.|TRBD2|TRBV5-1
CASSLGLAGAGEQYF
TGCGCCAGCAGCCTCGGACTAGCGGGAGCAGGCGAGCAGTACTTC
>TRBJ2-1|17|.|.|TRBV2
CASSERGLRRGYNEQFF
TGTGCCAGCAGTGAACGGGGATTGCGGCGGGGATACAATGAGCAGTTCTTC
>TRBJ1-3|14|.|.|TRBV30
CAWSELYSGNTIYF
TGTGCCTGGAGTGAGCTCTACTCTGGAAACACCATATATTTT
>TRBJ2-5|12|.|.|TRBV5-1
CASRRTGETQYF
TGCGCCAGCAGGAGGACGGGGGAGACCCAGTACTTC
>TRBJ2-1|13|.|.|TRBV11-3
CASSFGERNEQFF
TGTGCCAGCAGCTTTGGGGAGCGGAATGAGCAGTTCTTC
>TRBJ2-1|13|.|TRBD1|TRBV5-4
CASSFRQGREQFF
TGTGCCAGCAGCTTTAGACAGGGACGTGAGCAGTTCTTC
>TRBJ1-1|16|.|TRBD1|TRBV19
CASRLAGQSKDTEAFF
TGTGCCAGTAGGTTGGCGGGACAGAGTAAAGACACTGAAGCTTTCTTT
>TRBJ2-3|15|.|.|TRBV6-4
CASSGSRVSTDTQYF
TGTGCCAGCAGTGGAAGTCGGGTTAGCACAGATACGCAGTATTTT
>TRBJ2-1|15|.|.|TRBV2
CASSEALALFHEQFF
TGTGCCAGCAGTGAAGCACTAGCTCTGTTCCATGAGCAGTTCTTC
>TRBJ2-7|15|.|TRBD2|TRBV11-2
CASSYRLAGGPEQYF
TGTGCCAGCAGCTACAGACTAGCGGGAGGTCCCGAGCAGTACTTC
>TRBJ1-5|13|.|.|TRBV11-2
CASSLGEAQPQHF
TGTGCCAGCAGCTTAGGTGAGGCTCAGCCCCAGCATTTT
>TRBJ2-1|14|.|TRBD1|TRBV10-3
CAISDSDRGNEQFF
TGTGCCATCAGTGATTCGGACAGGGGCAATGAGCAGTTCTTC
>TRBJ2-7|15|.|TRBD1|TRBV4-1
CASSQDRGRGYEQYF
TGCGCCAGCAGCCAAGATAGGGGGCGAGGGTACGAGCAGTACTTC
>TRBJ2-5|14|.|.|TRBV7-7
CASSLPGRQETQYF
TGTGCTAGCAGCTTGCCGGGGAGACAAGAGACCCAGTACTTC
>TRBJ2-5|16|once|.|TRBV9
CASSPMGLTGQETQYF
TGTGCCAGCAGCCCCATGGGTTTGACAGGTCAAGAGACCCAGTACTTC
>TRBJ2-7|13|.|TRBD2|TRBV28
CASSLAGVYEQYF
TGTGCCAGCAGTTTGGCGGGGGTCTACGAGCAGTACTTC